This entry describes one T cell receptor (beta chain). These data belong to a study of blood T cell repertoires in COVID-19. This CDR3 region has 16 residues. Germline V gene lookup returns CDR1 MGHRA and CDR2 YSYEKL. V was trimmed by 1 base and J by 4 bases, leaving 14 bases between them. The data were produced by immunoSEQ multiplex PCR, yet TCRdb's version contains in-frame clones alone and is incomplete. The table lists under 150,000 clones, 80% to 90% of them singletons, with around 8% in the top ten. The sample taken for sequencing was peripheral blood. The chain combines TRBV4-1 with TRBJ1-3, with D hard to call. The clonotype originates from a woman aged 55 to 70 with COVID-19, enrolled during active disease. The CDR3 DNA reads as TGCGCCAGCAGCCAAGGACATCGGGAATTAGGAAACACCATATATTTT. Its translation: CASSQGHRELGNTIYF.